This TCR beta chain stems from a study of cytomegalovirus exposure and HLA in healthy donors. Trimming took off 4 bases at V and 7 bases at J, with 13 bases between the two ends. Germline V gene lookup returns CDR1 SNHLY and CDR2 FYNNEI. The CDR3 is made up of 13 amino acids. This clone was recorded a few times. Primers for the PCR totalled 60 Vbeta and 13 Jbeta. Profiled with immunoSEQ multiplex PCR; TCRdb holds only in-frame clones, not every one. The repertoire includes more than 200,000 clones, roughly 70% of them detected once, and less than 3% sits in the top ten. The sample comprised PBMCs. The chain joins TRBV2 to TRBJ1-2, with a possible D match to TRBD1 (6 bases). The TCR was taken from a man in his forties in good health and CMV-seropositive. The CDR3 DNA follows: TGTGCCAGCAGTGGGGGGCAGGGTAGTGGCTACACCTTC. The encoded protein is CASSGGQGSGYTF.